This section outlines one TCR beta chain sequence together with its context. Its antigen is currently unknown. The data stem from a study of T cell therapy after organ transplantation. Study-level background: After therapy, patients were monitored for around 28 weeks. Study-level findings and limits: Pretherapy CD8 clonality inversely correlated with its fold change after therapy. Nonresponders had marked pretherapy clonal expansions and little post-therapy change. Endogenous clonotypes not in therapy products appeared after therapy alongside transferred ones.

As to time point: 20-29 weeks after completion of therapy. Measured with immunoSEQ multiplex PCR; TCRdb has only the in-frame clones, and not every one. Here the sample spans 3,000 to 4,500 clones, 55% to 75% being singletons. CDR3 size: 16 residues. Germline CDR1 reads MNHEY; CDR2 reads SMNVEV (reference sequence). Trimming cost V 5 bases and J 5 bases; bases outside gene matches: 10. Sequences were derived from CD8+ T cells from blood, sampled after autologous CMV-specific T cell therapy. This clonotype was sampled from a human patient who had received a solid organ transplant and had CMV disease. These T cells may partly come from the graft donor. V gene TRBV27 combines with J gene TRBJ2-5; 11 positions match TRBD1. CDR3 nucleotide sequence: TGTGCCAGCAGTCCTACTGGGACAGGGGGTAGGGAGACCCAGTACTTC. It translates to CASSPTGTGGRETQYF.